This T cell receptor (gamma chain) was recorded in a study of gamma delta lymphoproliferative disorders and STAT genes. Findings of the study overall: Nearly all major patient gamma and delta clonotypes were public.

TCRdb redid clone calling on the multiplex PCR reads using CATT. The table lists over a thousand gamma-chain clones, approximately 8% of them singletons, with roughly 52% in the top ten. This clone was seen ten or more times. Its antigen remains unidentified. The trim removed 0 bases at V and 4 bases at J, leaving 9 bases unmatched. The CDR3 is made up of 15 amino acids. Per the germline V gene, CDR1 is EGSNGY and CDR2 is YDSYNSKV. The receptor sequences were amplified from genomic DNA of peripheral blood mononuclear cells. The specimen was blood. The TCR originated in a human donor with gamma-delta T-cell large granular lymphocyte leukemia. The chain links TRGV2 to TRGJ1 or TRGJ2. The J gene comes from matching the DNA to germline here; TCRdb lacks it. CDR3: CATWDGPQRYYKKLF. The CDR3, as DNA: TGTGCCACCTGGGACGGGCCCCAACGGTATTATAAGAAACTCTTT.